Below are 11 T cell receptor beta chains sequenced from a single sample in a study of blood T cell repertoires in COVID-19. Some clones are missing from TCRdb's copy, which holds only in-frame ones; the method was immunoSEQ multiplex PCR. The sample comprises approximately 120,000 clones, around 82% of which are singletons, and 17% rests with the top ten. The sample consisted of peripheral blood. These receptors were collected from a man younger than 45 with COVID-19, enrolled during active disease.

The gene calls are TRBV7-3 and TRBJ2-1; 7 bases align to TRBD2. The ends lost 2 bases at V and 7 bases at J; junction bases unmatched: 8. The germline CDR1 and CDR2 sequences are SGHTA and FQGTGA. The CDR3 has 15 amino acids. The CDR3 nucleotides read TGTGCCAGCAGCTTACCCCTGGGGGGGAGGAATGAGCAGTTCTTC. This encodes CASSLPLGGRNEQFF.

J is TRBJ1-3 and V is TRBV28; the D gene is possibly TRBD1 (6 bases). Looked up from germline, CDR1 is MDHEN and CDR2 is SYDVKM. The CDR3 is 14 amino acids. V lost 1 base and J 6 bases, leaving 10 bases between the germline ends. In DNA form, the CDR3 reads TGTGCCAGCAGTTTATCAGGGGCCGCAAACACCATATATTTT. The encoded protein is CASSLSGAANTIYF.

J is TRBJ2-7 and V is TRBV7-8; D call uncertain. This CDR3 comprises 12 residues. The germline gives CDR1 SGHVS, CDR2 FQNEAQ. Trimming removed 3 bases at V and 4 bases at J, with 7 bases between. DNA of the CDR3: TGTGCCAGCAGCTTCTACCCTTACGAGCAGTACTTC. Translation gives CASSFYPYEQYF.

CDR3 coding DNA: TGTGCCACCAGTGCTCTACAGGGCTACAATGAGCAGTTCTTC. It encodes CATSALQGYNEQFF. This rearrangement joins TRBV24-1 to TRBJ2-1; perhaps TRBD1 as D (6 bases). CDR1 and CDR2 (germline): KGHDR, SFDVKD. The V and J ends lost 5 bases and 3 bases respectively, with 10 bases between them. CDR3 length: 14 residues.

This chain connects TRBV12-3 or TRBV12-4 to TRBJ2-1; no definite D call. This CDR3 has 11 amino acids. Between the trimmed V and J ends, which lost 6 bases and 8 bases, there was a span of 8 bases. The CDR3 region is CASSYIHEQFF. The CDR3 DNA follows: TGTGCCAGCAGCTATATTCATGAGCAGTTCTTC.

CDR3 region: CASSGTSTDTQYF. The CDR3 DNA sequence: TGTGCCAGTTCCGGGACTAGCACAGATACGCAGTATTTT. V gene TRBV19 combines with J gene TRBJ2-3; TRBD2 might be the D (6 bases). V was cut by 8 bases and J by 0 bases, with 9 bases left in between. The length of the CDR3 is 13 residues. CDR1 and CDR2 from the germline V gene are LNHDA and SQIVND (reference sequence).

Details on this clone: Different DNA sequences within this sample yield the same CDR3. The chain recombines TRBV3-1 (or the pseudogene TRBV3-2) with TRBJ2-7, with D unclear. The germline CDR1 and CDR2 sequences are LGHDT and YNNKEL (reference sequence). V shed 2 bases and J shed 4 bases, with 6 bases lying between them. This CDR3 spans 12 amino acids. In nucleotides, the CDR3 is TGTGCCAGCAGCCAAACCCGGTACGAGCAGTACTTC. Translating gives CASSQTRYEQYF.

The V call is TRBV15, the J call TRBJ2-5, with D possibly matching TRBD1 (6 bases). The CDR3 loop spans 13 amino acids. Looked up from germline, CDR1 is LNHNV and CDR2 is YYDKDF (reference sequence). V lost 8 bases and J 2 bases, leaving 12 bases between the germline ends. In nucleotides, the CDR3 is TGTGCCACCCCGACGGACAGTCAAGAGACCCAGTACTTC. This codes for CATPTDSQETQYF.

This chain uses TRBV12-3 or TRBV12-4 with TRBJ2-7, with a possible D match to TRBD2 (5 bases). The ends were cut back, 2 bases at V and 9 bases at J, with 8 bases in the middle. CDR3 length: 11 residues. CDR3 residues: CASSLSGPQYF. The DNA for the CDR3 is TGTGCCAGCAGTTTAAGCGGACCGCAGTACTTC.

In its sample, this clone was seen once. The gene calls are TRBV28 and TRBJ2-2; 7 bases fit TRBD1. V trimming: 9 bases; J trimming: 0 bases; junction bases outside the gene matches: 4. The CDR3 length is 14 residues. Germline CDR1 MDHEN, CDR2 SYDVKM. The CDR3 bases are TGTGCCAGTAGGGGACAGCCGAACACCGGGGAGCTGTTTTTT. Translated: CASRGQPNTGELFF.

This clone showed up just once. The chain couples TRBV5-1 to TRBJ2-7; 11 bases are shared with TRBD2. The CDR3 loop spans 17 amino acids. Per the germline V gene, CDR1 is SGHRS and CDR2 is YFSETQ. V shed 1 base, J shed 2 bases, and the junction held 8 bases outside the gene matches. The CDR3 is CASSLSYASGRPYEQYF. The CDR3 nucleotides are TGCGCCAGCAGCTTGAGTTATGCTAGCGGGAGGCCCTACGAGCAGTACTTC.